The subject of this entry is one T cell receptor (beta chain). The antigen is undetermined. This sample is part of a study of shared clonotypes between healthy human individuals. The donors, all of them Caucasian adults, lived in Nashville, Tennessee. Clones were read by immunoSEQ multiplex PCR, and TCRdb kept only the in-frame ones, dropping some. The sample lists roughly 1,600,000 clones, roughly 98.5% occurring once. General study findings and limits: Naive CD4 clonotypes were shared across a handful of donors at roughly 5%.

Trimming removed 6 bases at V and 0 bases at J, with 18 bases between. The CDR3 sequence is 17 residues long. In germline, CDR1 is MDHEN, CDR2 SYDVKM. The sequenced sample was naive CD4+ T cells sorted from blood. The subset denotes: CD45RA+ positively selected. The chain employs TRBV28 and TRBJ1-5; D is possibly TRBD1 (5 bases). This TCR derives from a man aged 25 to 40 in good health. Here the CDR3 reads CASRSIGGVISNQPQHF. CDR3 coding DNA: TGTGCCAGCAGGTCCATTGGGGGGGTTATTAGCAATCAGCCCCAGCATTTT.